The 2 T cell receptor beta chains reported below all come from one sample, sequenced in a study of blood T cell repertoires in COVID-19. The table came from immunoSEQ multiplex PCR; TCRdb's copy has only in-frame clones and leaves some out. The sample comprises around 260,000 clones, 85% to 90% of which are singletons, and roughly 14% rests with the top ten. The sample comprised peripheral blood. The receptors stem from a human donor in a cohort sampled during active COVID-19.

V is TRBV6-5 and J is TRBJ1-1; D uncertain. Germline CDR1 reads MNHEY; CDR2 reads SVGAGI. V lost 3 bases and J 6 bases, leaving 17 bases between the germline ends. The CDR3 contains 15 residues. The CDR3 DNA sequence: TGTGCCAGCAGTTATTCTATCGTAGTTCGGGCTGAAGCTTTCTTT. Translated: CASSYSIVVRAEAFF.

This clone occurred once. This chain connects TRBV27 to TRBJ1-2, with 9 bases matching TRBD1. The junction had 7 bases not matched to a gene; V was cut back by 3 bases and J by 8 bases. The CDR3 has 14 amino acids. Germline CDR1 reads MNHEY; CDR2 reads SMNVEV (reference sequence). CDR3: CASSFSLQGAGYTF. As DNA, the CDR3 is TGTGCCAGCAGTTTTTCACTACAGGGGGCAGGCTACACCTTC.